These 15 T cell receptor beta chains came from one sample sequenced in a study of blood T cell repertoires in COVID-19. Produced via immunoSEQ multiplex PCR; TCRdb's table is partial and in-frame only. In the table there are about 260,000 clones, 75% to 95% of which are singletons. Material for sequencing was peripheral blood. These receptors were obtained from a person aged 18-35 years with COVID-19, enrolled during active disease.

V is TRBV5-6 and J is TRBJ2-7; no reliable D call. Germline CDR1 and CDR2: SGHDT and YYEEEE. V lost 2 bases, J lost 5 bases, and 5 bases lay in between. This CDR3 contains 11 residues. The CDR3 bases are TGTGCCAGCAGCTTCCAGGACGAGCAGTACTTC. It encodes CASSFQDEQYF.

A remark on this clone: A much larger clonotype is one base distant, so this may be a read error. This sample also contains other DNA sequences that code for the same CDR3. The chain links TRBV19 to TRBJ2-1; 12 bases align to TRBD2. Germline V lookup: CDR1 LNHDA, CDR2 SQIVND (reference sequence). This CDR3 has 19 amino acids. V dropped 8 bases and J dropped 7; count of bases not matched to a gene: 21. The CDR3: CASRGGDRQTSGRRNEQFF. DNA for the CDR3: TGTGCCAGTCGGGGGGGGGACAGGCAGACTAGCGGGAGAAGAAATGAGCAGTTCTTC. The full variable domain, its missing parts supplied by reference TRBV19 and TRBJ2-1, is DGGITQSPKYLFRKEGQNVTLSCEQNLNHDAMYWYRQDPGQGLRLIYYSQIVNDFQKGDIAEGYSVSREKKESFPLTVTSAQKNPTAFYLCASRGGDRQTSGRRNEQFFGPGTRLTVL.

The chain uses TRBV9 and TRBJ2-3; 7 bases line up with TRBD2. The CDR3 spans 15 residues. Germline assignment: CDR1 SGDLS and CDR2 YYNGEE. J gave up 5 bases and V 0 bases, and 6 bases lay outside the gene matches. The DNA of the CDR3 is TGTGCCAGCAGCGTAGCGGGAGGAGACGGAGATACGCAGTATTTT. It is translated as CASSVAGGDGDTQYF.

The CDR3 DNA follows: TGCGCCAGCAGCTCCGGGACAGGGGTTTTTCTGGGTCAGCCCCAGCATTTT. It is translated as CASSSGTGVFLGQPQHF. V gene TRBV4-1 combines with J gene TRBJ1-5, with TRBD1 matching over 10 bases. V shed 5 bases and J 6 bases; nucleotides not matched to a gene: 13. The CDR3 runs to 17 residues. Germline V lookup: CDR1 MGHRA, CDR2 YSYEKL.

This chain connects TRBV9 to TRBJ2-6; 9 bases align to TRBD2. In germline, CDR1 is SGDLS, CDR2 YYNGEE. Trimming at V came to 2 bases and at J to 1 base, leaving 16 bases not matched to a gene. This CDR3 comprises 21 residues. The DNA for the CDR3 is TGTGCCAGCAGCGTGCCTAGCGGGACGGGGAAGTTCCTTTCTGGGGCCAACGTCCTGACTTTC. This encodes CASSVPSGTGKFLSGANVLTF.

V and J are TRBV5-1 and TRBJ2-1, with 15 bases matching TRBD2. From germline, CDR1 is SGHRS and CDR2 YFSETQ. The CDR3 has 16 residues. With V trimmed by 6 bases and J by 8 bases, 9 bases remained unmatched. CDR3 loop: CASTPGTSGRRDEQFF. CDR3 DNA sequence: TGCGCCAGCACCCCTGGGACTAGCGGGAGGAGGGATGAGCAGTTCTTC.

The chain employs TRBV28 and TRBJ1-2, with D perhaps TRBD1 (6 bases). The V gene's germline CDR1 is MDHEN and CDR2 SYDVKM. Deletions cut 8 bases from V and 5 bases from J, with 15 bases between. The CDR3 has 13 residues. The CDR3 DNA reads TGTGCCAGCTCCTACAGGGCTGGGTATGGCTACACCTTC. It yields the protein CASSYRAGYGYTF.

This chain uses TRBV2 with TRBJ2-5, with D unresolved. V gave up 9 bases and J gave up 4 bases, with 15 bases separating them. This CDR3 has 13 residues. The V gene's germline CDR1 is SNHLY and CDR2 FYNNEI. CDR3 in amino acids: CASSTSQRETQYF. CDR3 DNA sequence: TGTGCCAGTTCAACTTCGCAACGAGAGACCCAGTACTTC.

The chain joins TRBV12-3 or TRBV12-4 to TRBJ2-1; possibly TRBD1 for D (5 bases). The V end lost 6 bases, the J end lost 7 bases, and 7 bases lay between the germline ends. CDR3 length: 11 residues. CDR3 region: CASSWTNEQFF. CDR3 coding DNA: TGTGCCAGCAGCTGGACAAATGAGCAGTTCTTC.

CDR3 sequence reads: CASSDGLAGVSDTQYF. The CDR3 DNA sequence: TGTGCCAGCAGTGACGGACTAGCGGGAGTATCGGATACGCAGTATTTT. The rearrangement links TRBV28 to TRBJ2-3; TRBD2 matches at 13 bases. This CDR3 has 16 residues. After removal of 5 bases from V and 6 bases from J, the junction contained 8 bases not matched to a gene. In germline, CDR1 is MDHEN, CDR2 SYDVKM.

The rearrangement links TRBV3-1 (or the pseudogene TRBV3-2) to TRBJ1-2; TRBD1 agrees at 8 bases. Germline V gene data show CDR1 as LGHDT and CDR2 as YNNKEL (reference sequence). V lost 3 bases, J lost 4 bases, and 16 bases stayed unmatched. The length of the CDR3 is 18 residues. The CDR3 spells CASSQTRGRAGFGYGYTF. The CDR3 bases are TGTGCCAGCAGCCAGACCAGGGGGCGCGCTGGGTTTGGCTATGGCTACACCTTC.

This chain uses TRBV25-1 with TRBJ2-1, with no clear D. The CDR3 runs to 15 residues. Trimming removed 1 base from V and 2 bases from J, with 9 bases in between. CDR1 MGHDK and CDR2 SYGVNS come from the germline V gene. The CDR3 here is CASSESENPYNEQFF. For the CDR3, the DNA is TGTGCCAGCAGTGAATCGGAGAATCCCTACAATGAGCAGTTCTTC.

The V call is TRBV28, the J call TRBJ2-1; D possibly corresponds to TRBD1 (6 bases). Between the trimmed V and J ends, which lost 3 bases and 7 bases, there was a span of 10 bases. CDR3 length equals 13 residues. Per the germline V gene, CDR1 is MDHEN and CDR2 is SYDVKM. The CDR3 DNA is TGTGCCAGCAGTTTCCGGACAGCAAATGAGCAGTTCTTC. Its translation is CASSFRTANEQFF. Full variable domain (rest looked up from reference TRBV28 and TRBJ2-1): DVKVTQSSRYLVKRTGEKVFLECVQDMDHENMFWYRQDPGLGLRLIYFSYDVKMKEKGDIPEGYSVSREKKERFSLILESASTNQTSMYLCASSFRTANEQFFGPGTRLTVL.

In nucleotides, the CDR3 is TGTGCCACCAGTGATCCAGGACAGGAAGCGCAGTACTTC. As protein: CATSDPGQEAQYF. The rearrangement joins TRBV24-1 to TRBJ2-7, with TRBD1 matching 7 bases. The CDR3 extends over 13 amino acids. Trimming at V came to 3 bases and at J to 9 bases, leaving 7 bases not matched to a gene. The germline V gene encodes CDR1 KGHDR and CDR2 SFDVKD.

The chain is built from TRBV5-4 and TRBJ2-1, with TRBD2 as a possible D gene (6 bases). Germline V CDR1 and CDR2: SGHNT, YYREEE (reference sequence). This CDR3 has 13 amino acids. V lost 9 bases, J lost 4 bases, and 14 bases lay in between. The CDR3 DNA follows: TGTGCCACCATTGGAGGGCGTTACAATGAGCAGTTCTTC. It translates to CATIGGRYNEQFF.